This TCR beta chain comes out of a study of siplizumab effects on memory and regulatory T cells (dated by TCRdb to 2018 to 2020). General notes on the study: The study examined how the anti-CD2 antibody siplizumab affects alloreactive T-cell subsets in allogeneic mixed lymphocyte reactions built from human PBMCs.

The library was made by the immunoSEQ multiplex PCR assay. Roughly 10^5 TCR templates per sample were assayed on the deep sequencing platform. Genomic DNA extracted from sorted T cells was used for TCRbeta CDR3 sequencing. The paper's data handling went like this. The R programming language was used for clonal analysis of the TCRbeta CDR3 data. Alloreactive CD4+ and CD8+ clones were identified by comparing unstimulated samples to CFSE-low samples taken after the reaction. Regulatory or non-regulatory origin of alloreactive CD4+ clones was assigned by matching sequences to the sorted unstimulated Treg and non-Treg repertoires. TCRdb re-hosts the immuneACCESS table, in-frame sequences only. Its copies lack some clones; in the studies checked, an unresolved V gene accounts for under half of them, and the cause for the rest is not known. V and J calls and clone size come straight from that table; D and trimming were deduced from the DNA. This sample has around 100,000 clones in its table, and approximately 94% of those were observed once. Together, the top ten hold 1% to 1.5% of the sample.

TCRbeta CDR3 sequencing was performed on sorted unstimulated T cells and on proliferating T cells recovered from mixed lymphocyte reactions. Fresh whole blood from ten to eleven HLA-typed healthy donors served as the source for isolating PBMCs. To map where alloreactive clones came from, CD4+ non-regulatory T cells in the unstimulated state were FACS-sorted. The junction shows trimming of 1 base on V and 12 bases on J, plus 13 bases between the germline ends. The CDR3, from cysteine to phenylalanine, totals 12 residues. Only the CDR3 DNA is retained, 36 bases long and in frame from the first base. CDR1 and CDR2, per the germline V gene (reference sequence), are SEHNR and FQNEAQ. As for this clone: Which antigen it targets is not known. Base qualities are not at hand, and no much larger clone is one base apart.

Study-wide conclusions, independent of this receptor: Greater diversity appeared to be present in unstimulated naive T cells than in memory T cells, and a substantial contribution to the alloresponse seemed to be made by naive cells. Of the alloreactive CD4+ clones that could be mapped, the Treg-derived share averaged approximately 67% with siplizumab compared with 26.9% in control reactions. A naive or memory phenotype could not be assigned to roughly 80-96% of proliferating CD4+ or CD8+ clones. The cumulative frequency of alloreactive sequences traceable to unstimulated CD4+ memory T cells was significantly reduced by siplizumab. The suppressive function of proliferating Tregs from siplizumab cultures was not functionally confirmed. Sequences below about 10^-5 frequency were poorly captured, so only a minor fraction of alloreactive clones could be mapped to unstimulated subsets.

The rearrangement combines TRBV7-9 with TRBJ2-7; TRBD1 might be the D gene, on 6 matching bases. The sequenced material came from non-Treg CD4+ T cells sorted from blood. The cell subset or site label, as the study defines it: FACS-sorted unstimulated CD4+ non-regulatory T cells. The source is a human donor in good health. The CDR3 region reads CASSLETGKGYF. The sequence in DNA is TGTGCCAGCAGCTTAGAAACAGGGAAAGGGTACTTC.